A single sample is the source of the 2 T cell receptor beta chains below, sequenced in a study of blood T cell repertoires in COVID-19. Sequencing was performed with immunoSEQ multiplex PCR; in TCRdb, only in-frame clones are kept and a portion is missing. This sample has under 250,000 clones, with approximately 80% found just once. The sample comprised peripheral blood. These receptors were obtained from a man between 40 and 49 years old with acute or convalescent COVID-19.

The V and J genes are TRBV2 and TRBJ1-5; 9 nucleotides align to TRBD1. The CDR3 spans 16 residues. Germline values: CDR1 SNHLY, CDR2 FYNNEI. The ends lost 6 bases at V and 2 bases at J; junction bases unmatched: 8. DNA of the CDR3: TGTGCCAGCAGGGATACAGGGGGCGCAGGCAATCAGCCCCAGCATTTT. This encodes CASRDTGGAGNQPQHF.

This chain joins TRBV19 and TRBJ1-5; unclear D gene. V was cut by 3 bases and J by 4 bases, with 7 bases left in between. The CDR3 has 13 residues. Per the germline V gene, CDR1 is LNHDA and CDR2 is SQIVND (reference sequence). The CDR3, as DNA: TGTGCCAGTAGTATTACTAGAAATCAGCCCCAGCATTTT. Translation gives CASSITRNQPQHF.